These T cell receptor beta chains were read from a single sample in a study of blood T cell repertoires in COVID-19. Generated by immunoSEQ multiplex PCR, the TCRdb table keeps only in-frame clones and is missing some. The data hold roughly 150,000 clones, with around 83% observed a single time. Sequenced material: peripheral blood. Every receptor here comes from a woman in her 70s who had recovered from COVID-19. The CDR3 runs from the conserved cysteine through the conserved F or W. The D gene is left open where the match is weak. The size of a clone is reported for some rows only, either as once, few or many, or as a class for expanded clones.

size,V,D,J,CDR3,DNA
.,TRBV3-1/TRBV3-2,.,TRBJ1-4,CASSPYNEKLFF,TGTGCCAGCAGCCCCTATAATGAAAAACTGTTTTTT
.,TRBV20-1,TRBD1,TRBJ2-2,CSASEGAGTGELFF,TGCAGTGCTAGTGAGGGGGCGGGCACCGGGGAGCTGTTTTTT
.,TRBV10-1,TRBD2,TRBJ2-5,CASSESRGTQETQYF,TGCGCCAGCAGTGAGTCGCGGGGGACCCAAGAGACCCAGTACTTC
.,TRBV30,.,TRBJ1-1,CAWSAGRGTEAFF,TGTGCCTGGAGTGCCGGCCGGGGCACTGAAGCTTTCTTT
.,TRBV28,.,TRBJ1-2,CASRRGAGGYTF,TGTGCCAGCAGGCGGGGGGCGGGCGGCTACACCTTC
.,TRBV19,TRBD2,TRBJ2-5,CASSMGRLAGSWETQYF,TGTGCCAGTAGTATGGGCAGACTAGCGGGATCCTGGGAGACCCAGTACTTC
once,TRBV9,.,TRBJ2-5,CASSVVGGRETQYF,TGTGCCAGCAGCGTAGTCGGGGGGCGGGAGACCCAGTACTTC
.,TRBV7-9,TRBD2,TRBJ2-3,CASARRGGGSSTDTQYF,TGTGCCAGCGCCAGAAGGGGCGGGGGGTCAAGCACAGATACGCAGTATTTT
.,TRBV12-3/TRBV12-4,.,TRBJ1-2,CASSPPGQTGYTF,TGTGCCAGCAGCCCCCCTGGACAGACGGGCTACACCTTC
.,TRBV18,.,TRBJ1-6,CASSPSGSWDSPLHF,TGTGCCAGCTCCCCGTCCGGGTCTTGGGATTCACCCCTCCACTTT
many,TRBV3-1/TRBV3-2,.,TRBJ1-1,CASSRGQNTEAFF,TGTGCCAGCAGCCGTGGACAGAACACTGAAGCTTTCTTT
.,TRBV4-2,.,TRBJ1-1,CASSLSGALGAFF,TGTGCCAGCAGCCTCAGTGGGGCCCTGGGAGCTTTCTTT
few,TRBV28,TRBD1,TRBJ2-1,CASGAGGQGTDEQFF,TGTGCCAGCGGGGCCGGGGGACAGGGGACGGATGAGCAGTTCTTC
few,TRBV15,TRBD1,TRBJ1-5,CATSMGQEDQPQHF,TGTGCCACCAGCATGGGACAGGAGGATCAGCCCCAGCATTTT
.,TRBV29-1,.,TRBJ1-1,CSVQQPLNTEAFF,TGCAGCGTTCAACAGCCGCTGAACACTGAAGCTTTCTTT
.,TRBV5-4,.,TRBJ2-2,CASSLDRVNTGELFF,TGTGCCAGCAGCTTGGACAGGGTGAACACCGGGGAGCTGTTTTTT
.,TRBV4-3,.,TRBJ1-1,CASSQDPRGTEAFF,TGCGCCAGCAGCCAAGATCCCAGGGGTACTGAAGCTTTCTTT
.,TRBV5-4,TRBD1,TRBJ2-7,CASSLARGTGHEQYF,TGTGCCAGCAGCTTGGCCAGGGGGACAGGCCACGAGCAGTACTTC
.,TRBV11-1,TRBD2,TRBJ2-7,CASSLGTRLYEQYF,TGTGCCAGCAGCTTAGGGACTAGACTCTACGAGCAGTACTTC
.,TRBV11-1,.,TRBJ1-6,CASTTSGRRNSPLHF,TGTGCCAGCACCACCTCGGGTCGCCGGAATTCACCCCTCCACTTT
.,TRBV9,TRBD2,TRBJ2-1,CASSGGLATYNEQFF,TGTGCCAGCAGCGGCGGACTAGCGACCTACAATGAGCAGTTCTTC
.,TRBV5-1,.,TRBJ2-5,CASSLQGTQETQYF,TGCGCCAGCAGCTTGCAGGGTACCCAAGAGACCCAGTACTTC
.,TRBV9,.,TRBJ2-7,CASSATGTPNYEQYF,TGTGCCAGCAGCGCAACCGGGACTCCCAACTACGAGCAGTACTTC
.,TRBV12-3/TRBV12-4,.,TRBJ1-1,CASSPDGDTEAFF,TGTGCCAGCAGCCCGGATGGAGACACTGAAGCTTTCTTT
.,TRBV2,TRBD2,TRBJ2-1,CARDHIGGVYNEQFF,TGTGCCAGAGACCATATCGGGGGGGTCTACAATGAGCAGTTCTTC
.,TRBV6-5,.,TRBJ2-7,CASSYRRGALGYEQYF,TGTGCCAGCAGTTACCGACGGGGGGCCCTGGGCTACGAGCAGTACTTC
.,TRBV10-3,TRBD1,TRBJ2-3,CAIRDRVGFPSTDTQYF,TGTGCCATCAGGGACAGGGTGGGCTTTCCTAGCACAGATACGCAGTATTTT
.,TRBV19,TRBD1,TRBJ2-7,CASSTTEDRPEQYF,TGTGCCAGTAGTACAACGGAGGACAGGCCCGAGCAGTACTTC
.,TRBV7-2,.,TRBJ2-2,CASSLARLTGELFF,TGTGCCAGCAGCTTAGCCAGGCTCACCGGGGAGCTGTTTTTT
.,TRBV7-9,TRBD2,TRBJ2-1,CASKLAGADNEQFF,TGTGCCAGCAAGCTAGCGGGGGCCGACAATGAGCAGTTCTTC
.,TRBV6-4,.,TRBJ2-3,CASSETRYF,TGTGCCAGCAGTGAGACTAGGTATTTT
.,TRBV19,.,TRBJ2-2,CASSMGLRWQTGELFF,TGTGCCAGTAGTATGGGGCTGAGGTGGCAAACCGGGGAGCTGTTTTTT
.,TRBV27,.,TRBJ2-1,CASSLRAGGYNEQFF,TGTGCCAGCAGTTTGCGCGCCGGAGGATACAATGAGCAGTTCTTC
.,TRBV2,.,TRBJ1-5,CASNGGAGQPQHF,TGTGCCAGCAACGGGGGGGCCGGCCAGCCCCAGCATTTT
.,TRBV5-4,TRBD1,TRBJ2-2,CASSPGQWATGELFF,TGTGCCAGCAGCCCGGGACAGTGGGCCACCGGGGAGCTGTTTTTT
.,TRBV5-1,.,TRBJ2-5,CASSQVPQETQYF,TGCGCCAGCAGCCAGGTCCCCCAAGAGACCCAGTACTTC
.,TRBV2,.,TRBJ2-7,CASSESGTGLTEQYF,TGTGCCAGCAGTGAGAGCGGGACAGGCCTCACCGAGCAGTACTTC
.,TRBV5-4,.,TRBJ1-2,CASSFPQGRDRYTF,TGTGCCAGCAGCTTTCCTCAGGGAAGGGATCGCTACACCTTC
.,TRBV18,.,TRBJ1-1,CASSPRGAGTGTEAFF,TGTGCCAGCTCACCGCGCGGAGCAGGGACCGGGACAGAAGCTTTCTTT
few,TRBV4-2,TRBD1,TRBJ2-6,CASSQAGQGAGGANVLTF,TGTGCCAGCAGCCAGGCGGGACAGGGGGCTGGTGGGGCCAACGTCCTGACTTTC
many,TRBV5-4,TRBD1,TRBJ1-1,CASSRTGARNTEAFF,TGTGCCAGCAGTCGTACAGGGGCGAGGAACACTGAAGCTTTCTTT
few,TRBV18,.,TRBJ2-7,CASSLVPPSTGPYEQYF,TGTGCCAGCTCACTGGTCCCGCCTTCCACAGGGCCCTACGAGCAGTACTTC
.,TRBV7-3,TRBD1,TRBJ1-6,CASSSRTGSPLHF,TGTGCCAGCAGCTCCAGGACAGGCTCACCCCTCCACTTT
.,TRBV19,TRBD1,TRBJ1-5,CASSTTGGGGQPQHF,TGTGCCAGTAGTACCACAGGGGGCGGGGGTCAGCCCCAGCATTTT
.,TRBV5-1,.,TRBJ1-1,CASSLTLGGPTEAFF,TGCGCCAGCAGCCTCACCCTGGGGGGGCCCACTGAAGCTTTCTTT
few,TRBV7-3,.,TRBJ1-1,CASSLFPTSDTEAFF,TGTGCCAGCAGCTTGTTCCCCACCTCGGACACTGAAGCTTTCTTT
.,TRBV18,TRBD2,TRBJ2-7,CASSGGAWVF,TGTGCCAGCTCCGGGGGGGCCTGGGTCTTC
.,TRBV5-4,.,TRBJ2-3,CASSPPVRTDTQYF,TGTGCCAGCAGCCCCCCCGTCCGCACAGATACGCAGTATTTT
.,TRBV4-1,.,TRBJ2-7,CASSQVGGYEQYF,TGCGCCAGCAGCCAAGTGGGCGGGTACGAGCAGTACTTC
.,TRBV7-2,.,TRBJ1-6,CASSLGGGAPGSYNSPLHF,TGTGCCAGCAGCTTAGGGGGTGGGGCCCCAGGGTCCTATAATTCACCCCTCCACTTT